This entry lists 27 T cell receptor beta chains sequenced from one sample in a study of naive CD8 T cells in extremely preterm neonates. Sequencing used immunoSEQ multiplex PCR; TCRdb keeps in-frame clones, though not all of them. In the table there are about 7,300 clones, 92% of which are singletons. Cord blood came from elective full-term cesareans at roughly 35-41 weeks without labor or membrane rupture. The sample consisted of naive CD8+ T cells from cord blood. Source of these receptors: a newborn in good health.

The chain employs TRBV9 and TRBJ2-7; D possibly corresponds to TRBD2 (5 bases). The germline CDR1 and CDR2 sequences are SGDLS and YYNGEE. This CDR3 spans 15 amino acids. Trimming stripped 0 bases from V and 9 bases from J, with 19 bases between. CDR3 residues: CASSVARAGLGGQYF. The CDR3 nucleotides read TGTGCCAGCAGCGTAGCTCGGGCGGGCTTGGGCGGGCAGTACTTC.

This chain connects TRBV7-7 to TRBJ2-5; D is perhaps TRBD1 (6 bases). Trimming stripped 4 bases from V and 5 bases from J, with 14 bases between. This CDR3 comprises 14 residues. Germline V CDR1 and CDR2: SSHAT, FNYEAQ (reference sequence). The CDR3 DNA follows: TGTGCCAGCAGCTCCTCAACAGGGAGTGAGACCCAGTACTTC. As protein: CASSSSTGSETQYF.

The chain links TRBV7-6 to TRBJ2-5, with 9 nucleotides matching TRBD2. Trimming cost V 5 bases and J 4 bases; bases outside gene matches: 5. The CDR3 covers 14 residues. Germline CDR1 reads SGHVS; CDR2 reads FNYEAQ. Here the CDR3 DNA reads TGTGCCAGCAGCATACTAGCGGGCAGAGAGACCCAGTACTTC. It specifies CASSILAGRETQYF.

The CDR3 sequence is CASSYSQATNEKLFF. In DNA, the CDR3 is TGTGCCAGCAGTTACTCGCAGGCAACTAATGAAAAACTGTTTTTT. The gene calls are TRBV6-6 and TRBJ1-4; D remains ambiguous. The germline V gene has CDR1 MNHNY and CDR2 SVGAGI (reference sequence). The CDR3 covers 15 residues. The V end lost 0 bases, the J end lost 0 bases, and 5 bases lay between the germline ends.

This clone was seen once. The V gene is TRBV7-6, the J gene TRBJ2-1; D unclear. The CDR3 runs to 12 residues. V shed 2 bases and J shed 10 bases, with 9 bases lying between them. CDR1 is SGHVS and CDR2 is FNYEAQ in the germline V gene. As DNA, the CDR3 is TGTGCCAGCAGCTTAAAGGTGGAGGAGCAGTTCTTC. This codes for CASSLKVEEQFF.

J is TRBJ2-7 and V is TRBV27; 9 nucleotides match TRBD1. The V gene end was trimmed by 8 bases and the J gene end by 4 bases; junction bases not matched to a gene: 3. The CDR3 has 12 amino acids. Germline-derived CDR1 and CDR2 are MNHEY and SMNVEV (reference sequence). CDR3 loop: CASGTGSYEQYF. CDR3 bases: TGTGCCAGCGGGACAGGGTCATACGAGCAGTACTTC.

The CDR3 spells CASSPGTGTGYTF. The CDR3 nucleotides read TGTGCCAGTAGTCCCGGGACAGGGACCGGCTACACCTTC. The rearrangement links TRBV19 to TRBJ1-2; TRBD1 aligns across 9 bases. J was trimmed by 8 bases and V by 5 bases; bases with no gene match: 6. Germline V gives CDR1 LNHDA, CDR2 SQIVND (reference sequence). CDR3 length: 13 residues.

The sample holds one count of this clone. The rearrangement uses TRBV7-2 and TRBJ2-1; 12 positions agree with TRBD1. The trim removed 2 bases at V and 9 bases at J, leaving 5 bases unmatched. Germline V gene sequence: CDR1 SGHTA, CDR2 FQGNSA. CDR3 length: 15 residues. CDR3 loop: CASSLSGTGGTEQFF. CDR3 coding DNA: TGTGCCAGCAGCTTATCGGGGACAGGGGGCACTGAGCAGTTCTTC.

This clone was recorded a few times. The chain uses TRBV15 and TRBJ2-7; 10 bases match TRBD2. Germline V lookup: CDR1 LNHNV, CDR2 YYDKDF (reference sequence). There are 13 residues in the CDR3. J lost 1 base, V lost 7 bases, and 1 base had no gene match. CDR3 sequence: CATKLAGSYEQYF. As DNA, the CDR3 is TGTGCCACCAAACTAGCGGGGTCCTACGAGCAGTACTTC.

In regard to this clone: At one boundary the junction diverges from the germline segment, which might be a read error. The gene calls are TRBV7-7 and TRBJ2-1, with 15 bases lining up with TRBD2. This CDR3 comprises 15 residues. Germline V gene lookup returns CDR1 SSHAT and CDR2 FNYEAQ (reference sequence). The CDR3, as DNA: TGTGCTAGCAGCATCGGACTAGCGGGAGGGAATGAGCAGTTCTTC. Translation: CASSIGLAGGNEQFF.

V gene TRBV6-4 combines with J gene TRBJ1-2; perhaps TRBD1 as D (6 bases). The ends were cut back, 6 bases at V and 3 bases at J, with 17 bases in the middle. Germline V lookup: CDR1 MRHNA, CDR2 SNTAGT. This CDR3 has 15 residues. The DNA for the CDR3 is TGTGCCAGCAGCATAAAAAAACAGGGTGACTATGGCTACACCTTC. Its translation is CASSIKKQGDYGYTF.

The V call is TRBV4-1, the J call TRBJ1-2, with a weak D call TRBD1 (5 bases). Deletions cut 4 bases from V and 8 bases from J, with 20 bases between. This CDR3 is built from 15 residues. The germline V gene encodes CDR1 MGHRA and CDR2 YSYEKL. Here the CDR3 DNA reads TGCGCCAGCAGCCCAGGCGCGGACCAGGGTGAGGGCTACACCTTC. Its protein product is CASSPGADQGEGYTF.

The rearrangement links TRBV27 to TRBJ1-2, with a possible D match to TRBD1 (5 bases). Trimming removed 4 bases at V and 2 bases at J, with 20 bases between. The germline V gene encodes CDR1 MNHEY and CDR2 SMNVEV (reference sequence). The CDR3 covers 17 residues. The CDR3 sequence: CASSSPRGQGGNYGYTF. CDR3 coding DNA: TGTGCCAGCAGTTCCCCTCGAGGGCAGGGAGGGAACTATGGCTACACCTTC.

Details on this clone: At one boundary the junction diverges from the germline segment, which might be a read error. This chain connects TRBV5-1 to TRBJ2-7, with TRBD2 matching 7 bases. The CDR3 totals 13 residues. Germline V lookup: CDR1 SGHRS, CDR2 YFSETQ. The CDR3 nucleotides are TGCGCCAGCAGCTTCGGGAGGATGGACGATCAGTACTTC. Translating it yields CASSFGRMDDQYF.

The chain employs TRBV10-1 and TRBJ2-5; 7 bases line up with TRBD2. V shed 2 bases, J shed 2 bases, and the junction held 5 bases outside the gene matches. The length of the CDR3 is 15 residues. Germline V lookup: CDR1 WNHNN, CDR2 SYGVQD (reference sequence). CDR3 DNA: TGCGCCAGCAGTGAGGGACTAGGGACTCAAGAGACCCAGTACTTC. It translates to CASSEGLGTQETQYF.

This clone was observed a few times. The chain carries TRBV13 and TRBJ2-7; the match to TRBD2 covers 7 bases. The CDR3 is made up of 14 amino acids. V was clipped by 5 bases and J by 5 bases; unmatched bases: 9. The germline V gene has CDR1 PRHDT and CDR2 FYEKMQ (reference sequence). The CDR3 coding sequence is TGTGCCAGCAGCCTGCCAGGGAGGGGCAACGAGCAGTACTTC. It yields the protein CASSLPGRGNEQYF.

This chain links TRBV9 with TRBJ2-1, with TRBD2 matching 13 bases. V was clipped by 3 bases and J by 6 bases; unmatched bases: 0. Germline V gives CDR1 SGDLS, CDR2 YYNGEE. The CDR3 has 14 amino acids. The CDR3 loop reads CASSGTSGSNEQFF. The CDR3 DNA sequence: TGTGCCAGCAGCGGGACTAGCGGGAGCAATGAGCAGTTCTTC.

This clone appeared once. The chain is built from TRBV10-2 and TRBJ2-1; 8 nucleotides line up with TRBD2. The J segment lost 5 bases and the V segment lost 6 bases, leaving 15 bases of the junction unmatched. Germline V gene sequence: CDR1 WSHSY, CDR2 SAAADI. This CDR3 has 17 residues. CDR3 nucleotide sequence: TGCGCCAGCAGACCTACGACCACCGGGACTAGGCACAATGAGCAGTTCTTC. As protein: CASRPTTTGTRHNEQFF.

The chain couples TRBV5-1 to TRBJ2-7; D is perhaps TRBD1 (6 bases). The CDR3 is 14 residues long. V lost 5 bases and J lost 6, with 18 bases in between. Germline-derived CDR1 and CDR2 are SGHRS and YFSETQ. This CDR3 is CASSSRDQGGEQYF. The CDR3 nucleotides read TGCGCCAGCAGTTCCCGGGACCAAGGGGGCGAGCAGTACTTC.

This chain connects TRBV19 to TRBJ2-7; no reliable D call. CDR1 and CDR2 (germline): LNHDA, SQIVND (reference sequence). Trimming took off 1 base at V and 3 bases at J, with 7 bases between the two ends. CDR3 length: 13 amino acids. This chain's CDR3 is CASSIAASYEQYF. In DNA, the CDR3 is TGTGCCAGTAGTATAGCGGCTAGCTACGAGCAGTACTTC.

The chain is built from TRBV6-1 and TRBJ2-5, with D possibly being TRBD1 (5 bases). The J call may be in error: the DNA end matches TRBJ2-7 better. The CDR3 is 13 residues long. The germline CDR1 and CDR2 sequences are MNHNS and SASEGT. The CDR3, as DNA: TGTGCCAGCAGTGAGGACAACTCCTACGAGCAGTACTTC. Its translation: CASSEDNSYEQYF.

This chain uses TRBV9 with TRBJ2-1; 10 positions agree with TRBD1. Germline values: CDR1 SGDLS, CDR2 YYNGEE. With 3 bases clipped from V and 9 bases from J, the junction kept 0 bases outside the gene matches. The CDR3 runs to 12 residues. The CDR3 DNA follows: TGTGCCAGCAGCGGACAGGGGGCTGAGCAGTTCTTC. It encodes CASSGQGAEQFF.

This chain links TRBV6-5 with TRBJ1-4; TRBD1 matches at 11 bases. CDR3 length: 14 residues. V lost 6 bases, J lost 8 bases, and 5 bases stayed unmatched. Germline V gene lookup returns CDR1 MNHEY and CDR2 SVGAGI. The CDR3 spells CASRPGQGDEKLFF. The CDR3 DNA is TGTGCCAGCAGACCGGGACAGGGGGACGAAAAACTGTTTTTT.

This sequence joins TRBV7-9 and TRBJ1-2; the D gene is possibly TRBD1 (6 bases). Germline V gene data show CDR1 as SEHNR and CDR2 as FQNEAQ (reference sequence). The V gene lost 1 base and the J gene lost 6 bases, with 15 bases spanning the gap. The CDR3 consists of 15 residues. The CDR3 sequence: CASSLDTGNPDGYTF. CDR3 DNA sequence: TGTGCCAGCAGCTTAGATACAGGGAATCCCGATGGCTACACCTTC.

V and J are TRBV2 and TRBJ2-7; 7 bases match TRBD1. Germline CDR1 and CDR2: SNHLY and FYNNEI. The CDR3 runs to 14 residues. V trimming: 8 bases; J trimming: 0 bases; junction bases outside the gene matches: 7. Here the CDR3 DNA reads TGTGCCAGCCAGGACAGGCCCGGCTCCTACGAGCAGTACTTC. This codes for CASQDRPGSYEQYF.

V usage is TRBV9 and J usage is TRBJ2-1, with D possibly TRBD2 on 5 matching bases. The CDR3 is made up of 13 amino acids. The germline V gene has CDR1 SGDLS and CDR2 YYNGEE. The V and J ends lost 7 bases and 6 bases respectively, with 14 bases between them. The CDR3 DNA reads TGTGCCAGCGGGAGTAGTACATCCAATGAGCAGTTCTTC. It specifies CASGSSTSNEQFF. The whole variable domain, remainder taken from reference TRBV9 and TRBJ2-1, is DSGVTQTPKHLITATGQRVTLRCSPRSGDLSVYWYQQSLDQGLQFLIQYYNGEERAKGNILERFSAQQFPDLHSELNLSSLELGDSALYFCASGSSTSNEQFFGPGTRLTVL.

The rearrangement joins TRBV4-1 to TRBJ2-3; 11 bases match TRBD2. V shed 0 bases and J 7 bases; nucleotides not matched to a gene: 6. This CDR3 contains 16 residues. Germline lookup yields CDR1 MGHRA and CDR2 YSYEKL. The CDR3 spells CASSQDRSGRAYTQYF. The CDR3 DNA reads TGCGCCAGCAGCCAAGATCGTAGCGGGAGGGCATATACGCAGTATTTT.